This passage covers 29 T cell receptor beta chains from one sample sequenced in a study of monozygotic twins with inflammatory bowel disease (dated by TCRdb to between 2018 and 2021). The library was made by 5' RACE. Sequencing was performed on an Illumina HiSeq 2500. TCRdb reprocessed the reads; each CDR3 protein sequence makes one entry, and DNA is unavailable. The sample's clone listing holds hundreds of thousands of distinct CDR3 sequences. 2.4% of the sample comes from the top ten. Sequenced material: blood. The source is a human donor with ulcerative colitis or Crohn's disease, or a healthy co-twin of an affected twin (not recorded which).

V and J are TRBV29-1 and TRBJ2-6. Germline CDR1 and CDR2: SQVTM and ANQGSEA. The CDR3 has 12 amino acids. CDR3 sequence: CSVATGANVLTF.

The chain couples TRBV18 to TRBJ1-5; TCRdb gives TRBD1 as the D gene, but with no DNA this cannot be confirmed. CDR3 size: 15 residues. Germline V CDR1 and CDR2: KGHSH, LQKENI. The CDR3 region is CASSPINRGGQPQHF.

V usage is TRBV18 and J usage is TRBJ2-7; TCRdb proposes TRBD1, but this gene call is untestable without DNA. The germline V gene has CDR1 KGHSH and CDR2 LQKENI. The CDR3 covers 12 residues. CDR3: CASSVTGAEQYF.

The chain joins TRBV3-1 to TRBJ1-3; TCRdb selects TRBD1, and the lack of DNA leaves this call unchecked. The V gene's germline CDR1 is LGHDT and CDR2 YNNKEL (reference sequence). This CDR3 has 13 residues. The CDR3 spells CASSQTGRNTIYF.

CDR3 in amino acids: CASRGRGSGNTIYF. This chain joins TRBV2 and TRBJ1-3; TCRdb lists TRBD1, though no DNA is available to test this call. From germline, CDR1 is SNHLY and CDR2 FYNNEI. This CDR3 has 14 residues.

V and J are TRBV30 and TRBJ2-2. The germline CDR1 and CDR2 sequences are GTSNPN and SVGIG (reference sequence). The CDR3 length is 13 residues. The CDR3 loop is CAWSGPNTGELFF. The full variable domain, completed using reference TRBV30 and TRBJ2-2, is SQTIHQWPATLVQPVGSPLSLECTVEGTSNPNLYWYRQAAGRGLQLLFYSVGIGQISSEVPQNLSASRPQDRQFILSSKKLLLSDSGFYLCAWSGPNTGELFFGEGSRLTVL.

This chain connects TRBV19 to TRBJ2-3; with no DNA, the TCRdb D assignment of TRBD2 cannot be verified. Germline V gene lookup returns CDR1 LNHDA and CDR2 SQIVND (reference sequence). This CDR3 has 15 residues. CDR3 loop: CASSRGGLATDTQYF.

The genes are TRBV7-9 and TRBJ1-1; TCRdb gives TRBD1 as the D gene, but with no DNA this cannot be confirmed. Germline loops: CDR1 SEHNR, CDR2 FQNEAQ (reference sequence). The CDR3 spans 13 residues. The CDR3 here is CASSPRQGYKAFF.

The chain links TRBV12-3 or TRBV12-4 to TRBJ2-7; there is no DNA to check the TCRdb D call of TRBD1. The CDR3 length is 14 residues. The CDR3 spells CASSRRDSSYEQYF.

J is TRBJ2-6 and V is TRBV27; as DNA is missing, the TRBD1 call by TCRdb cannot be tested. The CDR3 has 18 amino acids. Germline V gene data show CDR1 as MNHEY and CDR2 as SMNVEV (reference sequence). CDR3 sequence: CASSFKTGTNSGANVLTF.

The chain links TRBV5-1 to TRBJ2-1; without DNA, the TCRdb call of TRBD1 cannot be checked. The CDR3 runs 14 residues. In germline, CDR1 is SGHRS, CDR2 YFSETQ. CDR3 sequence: CATIDRVSYNEQFF.

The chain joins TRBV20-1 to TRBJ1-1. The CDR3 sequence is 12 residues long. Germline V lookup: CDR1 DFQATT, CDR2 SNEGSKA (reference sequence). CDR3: CSARDANTEAFF.

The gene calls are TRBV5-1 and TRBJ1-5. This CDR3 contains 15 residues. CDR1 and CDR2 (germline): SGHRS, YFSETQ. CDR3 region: CASSLSGSSDQPQHF.

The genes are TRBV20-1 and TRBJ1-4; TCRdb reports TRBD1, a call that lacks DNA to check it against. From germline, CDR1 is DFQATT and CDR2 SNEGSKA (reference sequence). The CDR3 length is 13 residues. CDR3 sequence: CSAQGTGGEKLFF.

This chain's CDR3 is CATSDPPGGRNEQFF. V gene TRBV24-1 combines with J gene TRBJ2-1; TCRdb designates TRBD2, a call that cannot be tested without DNA. Looked up from germline, CDR1 is KGHDR and CDR2 is SFDVKD. The CDR3 consists of 15 residues.

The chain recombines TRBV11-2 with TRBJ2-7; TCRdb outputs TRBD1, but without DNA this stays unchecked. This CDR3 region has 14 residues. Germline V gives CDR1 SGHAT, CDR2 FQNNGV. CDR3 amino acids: CASSSSGTGGEQYF.

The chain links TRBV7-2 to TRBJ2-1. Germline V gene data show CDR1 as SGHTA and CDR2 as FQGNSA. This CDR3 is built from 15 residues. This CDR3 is CASSVTGTTYNEQFF.

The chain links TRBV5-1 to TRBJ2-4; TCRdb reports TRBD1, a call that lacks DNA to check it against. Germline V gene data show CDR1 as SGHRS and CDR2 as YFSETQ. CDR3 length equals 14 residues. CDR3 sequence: CASRAGDSKNIQYF.

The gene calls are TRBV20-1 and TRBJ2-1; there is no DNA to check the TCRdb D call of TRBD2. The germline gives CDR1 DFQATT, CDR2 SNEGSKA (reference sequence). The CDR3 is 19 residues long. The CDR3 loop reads CSAREGPRSGATSYNEQFF.

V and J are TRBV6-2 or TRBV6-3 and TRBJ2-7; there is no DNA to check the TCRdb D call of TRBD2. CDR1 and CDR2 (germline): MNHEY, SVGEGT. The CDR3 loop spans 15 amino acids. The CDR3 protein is CASNPLAGASYEQYF.

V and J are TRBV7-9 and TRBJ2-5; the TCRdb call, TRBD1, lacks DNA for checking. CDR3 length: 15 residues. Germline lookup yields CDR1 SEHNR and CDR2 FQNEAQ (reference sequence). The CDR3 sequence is CASSFGTASGETQYF.

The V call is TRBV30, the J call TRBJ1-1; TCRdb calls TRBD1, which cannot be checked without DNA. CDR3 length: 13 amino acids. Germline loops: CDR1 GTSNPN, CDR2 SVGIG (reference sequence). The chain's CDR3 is CAWSATGSTEAFF.

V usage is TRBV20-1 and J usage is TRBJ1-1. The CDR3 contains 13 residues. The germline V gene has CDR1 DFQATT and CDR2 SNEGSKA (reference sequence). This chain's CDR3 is CSISSLSDTEAFF.

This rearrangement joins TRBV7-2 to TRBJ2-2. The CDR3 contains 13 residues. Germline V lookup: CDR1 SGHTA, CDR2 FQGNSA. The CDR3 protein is CASSFEWAGELFF.

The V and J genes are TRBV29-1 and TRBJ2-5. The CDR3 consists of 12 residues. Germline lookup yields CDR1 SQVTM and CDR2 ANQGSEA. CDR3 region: CSVEPQQETQYF.

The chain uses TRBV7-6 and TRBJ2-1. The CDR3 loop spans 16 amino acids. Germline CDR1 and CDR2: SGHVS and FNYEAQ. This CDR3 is CASSLGTHSVGNEQFF. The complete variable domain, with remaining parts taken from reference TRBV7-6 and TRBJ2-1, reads GAGVSQSPRYKVTKRGQDVALRCDPISGHVSLYWYRQALGQGPEFLTYFNYEAQQDKSGLPNDRFSAERPEGSISTLTIQRTEQRDSAMYRCASSLGTHSVGNEQFFGPGTRLTVL.

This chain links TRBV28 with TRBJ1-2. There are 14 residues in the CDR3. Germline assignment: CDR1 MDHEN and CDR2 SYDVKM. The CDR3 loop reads CASSSPSQVRGYTF.

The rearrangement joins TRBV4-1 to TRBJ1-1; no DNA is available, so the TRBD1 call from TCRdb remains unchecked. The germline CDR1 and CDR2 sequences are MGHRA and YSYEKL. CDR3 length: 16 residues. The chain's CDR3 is CASSQRGQGESTEAFF.

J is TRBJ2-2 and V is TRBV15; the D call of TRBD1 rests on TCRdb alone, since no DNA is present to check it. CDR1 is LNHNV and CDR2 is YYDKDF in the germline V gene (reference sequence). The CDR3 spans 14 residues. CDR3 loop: CATSPRTDTGELFF. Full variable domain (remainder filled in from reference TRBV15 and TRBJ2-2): DAMVIQNPRYQVTQFGKPVTLSCSQTLNHNVMYWYQQKSSQAPKLLFHYYDKDFNNEADTPDNFQSRRPNTSFCFLDIRSPGLGDTAMYLCATSPRTDTGELFFGEGSRLTVL.